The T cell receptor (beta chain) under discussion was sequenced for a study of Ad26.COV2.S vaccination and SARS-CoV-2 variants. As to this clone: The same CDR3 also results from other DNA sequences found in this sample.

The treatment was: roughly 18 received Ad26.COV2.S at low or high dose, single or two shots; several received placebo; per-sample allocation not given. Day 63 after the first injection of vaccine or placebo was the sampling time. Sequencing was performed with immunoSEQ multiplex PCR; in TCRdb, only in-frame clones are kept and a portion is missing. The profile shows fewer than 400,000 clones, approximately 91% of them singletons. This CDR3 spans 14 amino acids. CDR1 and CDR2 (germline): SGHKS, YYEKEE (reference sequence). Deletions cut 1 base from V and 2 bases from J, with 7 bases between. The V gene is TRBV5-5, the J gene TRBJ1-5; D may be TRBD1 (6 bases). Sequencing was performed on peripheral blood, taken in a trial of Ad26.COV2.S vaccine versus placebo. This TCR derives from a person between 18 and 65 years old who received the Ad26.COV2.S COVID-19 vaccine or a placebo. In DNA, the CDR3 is TGTGCCAGCAGCTTGAGGACAGGCAATCAGCCCCAGCATTTT. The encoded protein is CASSLRTGNQPQHF.